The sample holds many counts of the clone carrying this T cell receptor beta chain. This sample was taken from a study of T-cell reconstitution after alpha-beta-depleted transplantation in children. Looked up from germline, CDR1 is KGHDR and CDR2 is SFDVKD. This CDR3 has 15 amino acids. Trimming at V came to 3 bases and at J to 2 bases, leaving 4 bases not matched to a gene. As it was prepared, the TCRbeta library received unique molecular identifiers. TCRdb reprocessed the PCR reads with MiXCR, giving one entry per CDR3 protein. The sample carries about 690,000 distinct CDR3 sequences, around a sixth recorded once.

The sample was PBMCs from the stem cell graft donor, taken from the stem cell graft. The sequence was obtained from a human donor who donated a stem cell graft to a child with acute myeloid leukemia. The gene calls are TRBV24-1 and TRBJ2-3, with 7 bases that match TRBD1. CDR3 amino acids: CATSDPGQNTDTQYF. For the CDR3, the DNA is TGTGCCACCAGTGATCCGGGACAGAACACAGATACGCAGTATTTT.